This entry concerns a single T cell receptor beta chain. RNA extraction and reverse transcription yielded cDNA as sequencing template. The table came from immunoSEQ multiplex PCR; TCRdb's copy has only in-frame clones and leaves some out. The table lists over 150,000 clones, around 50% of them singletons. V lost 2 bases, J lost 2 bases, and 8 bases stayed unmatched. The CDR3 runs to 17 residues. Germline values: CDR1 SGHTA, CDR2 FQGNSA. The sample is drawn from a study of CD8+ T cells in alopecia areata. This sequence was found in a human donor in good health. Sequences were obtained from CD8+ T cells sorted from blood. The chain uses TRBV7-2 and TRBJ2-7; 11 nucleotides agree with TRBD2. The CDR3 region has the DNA TGTGCCAGCAGCTTAAGACTAGCGGGGCTACCGCCCTACGAGCAGTACTTC. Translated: CASSLRLAGLPPYEQYF.